The rows below give T cell receptor beta chains drawn from one sample of a study of cytomegalovirus exposure and HLA in healthy donors. The table came from immunoSEQ multiplex PCR; TCRdb's copy has only in-frame clones and leaves some out. Of around 160,000 clones in the sample, over 70% were seen once. Sequencing was performed on PBMCs. Every receptor here comes from a young woman in good health and CMV-seronegative. Both conserved end residues are part of each CDR3. Fields, in order: J gene, D gene, clone size, V gene, CDR3 protein, CDR3 DNA. D genes are given only for firm matches. Part of the rows lack a size; the others show once, few, many or a class for expanded clones.

j_call: TRBJ2-6
d_call: -
clone_size: once
v_call: TRBV14
cdr3_aa: CASSQGTDPVLRSINVLTF
cdr3_nt: TGTGCCAGCAGCCAAGGGACAGATCCCGTTCTTAGGTCGATCAACGTCCTGACTTTC

j_call: TRBJ1-5
d_call: TRBD1
clone_size: once
v_call: TRBV5-1
cdr3_aa: CASSWDRDQPQHF
cdr3_nt: TGCGCCAGCAGCTGGGACAGGGATCAGCCCCAGCATTTT

j_call: TRBJ2-6
d_call: TRBD1
clone_size: few
v_call: TRBV5-1
cdr3_aa: CASSRGQPSSGANVLTF
cdr3_nt: TGCGCCAGCAGCCGGGGACAGCCAAGCTCTGGGGCCAACGTCCTGACTTTC

j_call: TRBJ2-2
d_call: -
clone_size: -
v_call: TRBV6-1
cdr3_aa: CASRETGETGELFF
cdr3_nt: TGTGCCAGCAGGGAAACGGGAGAGACCGGGGAGCTGTTTTTT

j_call: TRBJ1-2
d_call: -
clone_size: -
v_call: TRBV6-6
cdr3_aa: CASSYKNRNYGYTF
cdr3_nt: TGTGCCAGCAGTTACAAGAACAGGAACTATGGCTACACCTTC

j_call: TRBJ1-1
d_call: -
clone_size: -
v_call: TRBV15
cdr3_aa: CATSRDMGSTEAFF
cdr3_nt: TGTGCCACCAGCAGAGATATGGGGAGTACTGAAGCTTTCTTT

j_call: TRBJ1-2
d_call: TRBD1
clone_size: -
v_call: TRBV11-2
cdr3_aa: CASSLAQQGASYGYTF
cdr3_nt: TGTGCCAGCAGCTTAGCGCAACAGGGGGCTAGCTATGGCTACACCTTC

j_call: TRBJ2-7
d_call: TRBD1
clone_size: once
v_call: TRBV19
cdr3_aa: CASSRQGAYEQYF
cdr3_nt: TGTGCCAGTAGTAGACAGGGGGCTTACGAGCAGTACTTC

j_call: TRBJ1-1
d_call: -
clone_size: once
v_call: TRBV5-6
cdr3_aa: CAVQRRGNTEAFF
cdr3_nt: TGTGCCGTCCAACGGCGGGGGAACACTGAAGCTTTCTTT

j_call: TRBJ2-3
d_call: -
clone_size: -
v_call: TRBV5-1
cdr3_aa: CASSLVSSGTDTQYF
cdr3_nt: TGCGCCAGCAGCTTGGTGTCCTCAGGGACAGATACGCAGTATTTT

j_call: TRBJ2-2
d_call: -
clone_size: -
v_call: TRBV11-2
cdr3_aa: CASSLDPSGWTGELFF
cdr3_nt: TGTGCCAGCAGCTTAGATCCCTCGGGTTGGACCGGGGAGCTGTTTTTT

j_call: TRBJ2-3
d_call: TRBD2
clone_size: -
v_call: TRBV6-4
cdr3_aa: CASSDTSGGASDTQYF
cdr3_nt: TGTGCCAGCAGTGATACTAGCGGGGGGGCATCAGATACGCAGTATTTT